The 28 T cell receptor beta chains given below trace back to one sample, sequenced in a study of T cell responses to AZD1222 COVID-19 vaccine. The assay was immunoSEQ multiplex PCR, and TCRdb's table has in-frame clones only and misses some. Here the sample spans 200,000 to 250,000 clones, approximately 94% being singletons. The sequenced sample was peripheral blood, obtained on day 0 of MenACWY control vaccination. The receptor source for this set is an adult in good health.

The rearrangement joins TRBV7-2 to TRBJ1-4; D is ambiguous. Germline V gene data show CDR1 as SGHTA and CDR2 as FQGNSA. This CDR3 is built from 15 residues. Trimming removed 4 bases from V and 0 bases from J, with 9 bases in between. The CDR3 reads CASSSAPATNEKLFF. As DNA, the CDR3 is TGTGCCAGCAGCTCCGCGCCTGCAACTAATGAAAAACTGTTTTTT. Using reference TRBV7-2 and TRBJ1-4 for the parts outside the CDR3, the full variable domain is GAGVSQSPSNKVTEKGKDVELRCDPISGHTALYWYRQSLGQGLEFLIYFQGNSAPDKSGLPSDRFSAERTGGSVSTLTIQRTQQEDSAVYLCASSSAPATNEKLFFGSGTQLSVL.

V and J are TRBV5-1 and TRBJ1-3; D ambiguous. There are 17 residues in the CDR3. Deletions cut 4 bases from V and 0 bases from J, with 17 bases between. Per the germline V gene, CDR1 is SGHRS and CDR2 is YFSETQ. The chain's CDR3 is CASSGLLDGISGNTIYF. In DNA, the CDR3 is TGCGCCAGCAGCGGACTATTAGACGGTATCTCTGGAAACACCATATATTTT.

This chain joins TRBV15 and TRBJ1-2; the D gene is possibly TRBD1 (5 bases). This CDR3 spans 14 amino acids. Germline assignment: CDR1 LNHNV and CDR2 YYDKDF (reference sequence). V shed 0 bases and J shed 8 bases, with 13 bases lying between them. Here the CDR3 DNA reads TGTGCCACCAGCAGAGACCAGGGTTCGAGAGGCTACACCTTC. It translates to CATSRDQGSRGYTF.

The CDR3 DNA reads as TGTGCCAGCAGCTTGCTCGGACTGAATTCCAACTATGGCTACACCTTC. This codes for CASSLLGLNSNYGYTF. The chain links TRBV5-4 to TRBJ1-2; D not resolved. CDR3 length: 16 residues. V was cut by 1 base and J by 2 bases, with 15 bases left in between. Germline V lookup: CDR1 SGHNT, CDR2 YYREEE (reference sequence).

This clone has just one count. This CDR3 is also generated by other DNA sequences in the sample. This rearrangement joins TRBV5-6 to TRBJ1-1, with TRBD1 matching 11 bases. The CDR3 sequence is 13 residues long. Unmatched junction bases numbered 2, after V lost 5 bases and J lost 5 bases. CDR1 SGHDT and CDR2 YYEEEE come from the germline V gene. As DNA, the CDR3 is TGTGCCAGCAGTTGGGACAGGGGGACTGAAGCTTTCTTT. Translated: CASSWDRGTEAFF.

The V call is TRBV7-9, the J call TRBJ2-2; D gene unclear. Germline assignment: CDR1 SEHNR and CDR2 FQNEAQ (reference sequence). V lost 0 bases and J 2 bases, leaving 7 bases between the germline ends. This CDR3 spans 15 amino acids. CDR3 nucleotide sequence: TGTGCCAGCAGCTTAGCCGTGGCCAACACCGGGGAGCTGTTTTTT. Its protein product is CASSLAVANTGELFF.

This chain joins TRBV2 and TRBJ2-1; 8 bases map to TRBD2. Germline V gives CDR1 SNHLY, CDR2 FYNNEI. The J segment lost 5 bases and the V segment lost 3 bases, leaving 15 bases of the junction unmatched. The CDR3 extends over 18 amino acids. In DNA form, the CDR3 reads TGTGCCAGCAGTGAGGGACGGGGGGGCCATTTTTTCCACAATGAGCAGTTCTTC. It specifies CASSEGRGGHFFHNEQFF.

The chain is built from TRBV9 and TRBJ2-1; 14 bases fit TRBD2. V shed 5 bases, J shed 5 bases, and the junction held 3 bases outside the gene matches. Per the germline V gene, CDR1 is SGDLS and CDR2 is YYNGEE. The CDR3 loop spans 15 amino acids. The CDR3 DNA sequence: TGTGCCAGCAGTCGGACTAGCGGGGGGAACAATGAGCAGTTCTTC. Translated: CASSRTSGGNNEQFF.

This clone was detected many times. The chain uses TRBV6-1 and TRBJ1-2; no reliable D call. CDR3 size: 11 residues. Germline CDR1 reads MNHNS; CDR2 reads SASEGT. With 2 bases removed from V and 5 bases from J, the gap between germline ends came to 3 bases. In DNA form, the CDR3 reads TGTGCCAGCAGTGAACGGTATGGCTACACCTTC. This translates into CASSERYGYTF.

This chain links TRBV28 with TRBJ1-1, with 7 bases that match TRBD1. Germline V lookup: CDR1 MDHEN, CDR2 SYDVKM. CDR3 length: 12 amino acids. J gave up 10 bases and V 5 bases, and 7 bases lay outside the gene matches. CDR3: CASSLQGIGAFF. The CDR3 nucleotides read TGTGCCAGCAGTCTACAGGGGATTGGAGCTTTCTTT.

The CDR3 protein is CASSPQNIGLAGSYEQYF. As DNA, the CDR3 is TGCGCCAGCAGCCCTCAAAACATAGGACTAGCGGGGTCCTACGAGCAGTACTTC. The rearrangement links TRBV4-3 to TRBJ2-7, with 12 bases lining up with TRBD2. V shed 4 bases, J shed 1 base, and the junction held 11 bases outside the gene matches. Germline V gene sequence: CDR1 LGHNA, CDR2 YSLEER. This CDR3 is built from 18 residues.

V is TRBV5-6 and J is TRBJ1-2; TRBD1 matches 9 bases. Germline CDR1 SGHDT, CDR2 YYEEEE. CDR3 size: 15 residues. The ends lost 0 bases at V and 7 bases at J; junction bases unmatched: 7. CDR3 nucleotide sequence: TGTGCCAGCAGCTTGGACAGGGGGCGCCGGGTTGGCTACACCTTC. Amino acid sequence: CASSLDRGRRVGYTF.

This clone was observed a handful of times. The V call is TRBV4-3, the J call TRBJ2-2, with unresolved D. There are 18 residues in the CDR3. With 0 bases removed from V and 8 bases from J, the gap between germline ends came to 22 bases. Germline V gene lookup returns CDR1 LGHNA and CDR2 YSLEER. Here the CDR3 DNA reads TGCGCCAGCAGCCAAGATCTGCAGGTCTCCACTTTTGGGGGGGAGCTGTTTTTT. Its translation: CASSQDLQVSTFGGELFF.

This clone was detected only once. The CDR3 region has the DNA TGTGCCAGCAGCTTAACGGGGACCGGGACTACCTACAATGAGCAGTTCTTC. Protein: CASSLTGTGTTYNEQFF. This chain uses TRBV7-3 with TRBJ2-1; 7 positions agree with TRBD2. The CDR3 is made up of 17 amino acids. With 0 bases clipped from V and 2 bases from J, the junction kept 7 bases outside the gene matches. The germline V gene encodes CDR1 SGHTA and CDR2 FQGTGA.

The chain recombines TRBV6-2 or TRBV6-3 with TRBJ1-5, with D perhaps matching TRBD1 (6 bases). The germline V gene encodes CDR1 MNHEY and CDR2 SVGEGT. Trimming cost V 5 bases and J 9 bases, with 20 bases left between them. The CDR3 is 15 amino acids. The CDR3: CASSRDGTGQMPQHF. The CDR3 DNA sequence: TGTGCCAGCAGTCGCGACGGGACGGGACAAATGCCCCAGCATTTT.

The genes are TRBV2 and TRBJ2-3, with TRBD2 matching over 11 bases. The CDR3 spans 12 residues. V dropped 7 bases and J dropped 14; count of bases not matched to a gene: 8. Germline CDR1 and CDR2: SNHLY and FYNNEI. For the CDR3, the DNA is TGTGCCAGCACCCTAGCGGGGGGCCCCCCGTATTTT. This translates into CASTLAGGPPYF. The full variable domain, in which reference TRBV2 and TRBJ2-3 provide the parts outside the CDR3, is EPEVTQTPSHQVTQMGQEVILRCVPISNHLYFYWYRQILGQKVEFLVSFYNNEISEKSEIFDDQFSVERPDGSNFTLKIRSTKLEDSAMYFCASTLAGGPPYFGPGTRLTVL.

The rearrangement joins TRBV29-1 to TRBJ2-7; 8 bases map to TRBD1. The CDR3 is 14 residues long. The J segment lost 3 bases and the V segment lost 2 bases, leaving 6 bases of the junction unmatched. CDR1 and CDR2 from the germline V gene are SQVTM and ANQGSEA. CDR3 in amino acids: CSVEIAGGRYEQYF. In DNA, the CDR3 is TGCAGCGTTGAAATAGCAGGGGGCCGCTACGAGCAGTACTTC.

This rearrangement joins TRBV6-5 to TRBJ2-1; D gene unclear. Trimming cost V 0 bases and J 0 bases, with 6 bases left between them. The length of the CDR3 is 15 residues. CDR1 MNHEY and CDR2 SVGAGI come from the germline V gene. CDR3 in amino acids: CASSYSRYSYNEQFF. The CDR3 DNA is TGTGCCAGCAGTTACTCCAGGTACTCCTACAATGAGCAGTTCTTC.

The V and J genes are TRBV6-5 and TRBJ2-7; no clear D. Germline CDR1 MNHEY, CDR2 SVGAGI. Trimming removed 7 bases at V and 3 bases at J, with 10 bases between. The CDR3 is 12 residues long. CDR3 nucleotide sequence: TGTGCCAGCAAAGCTCACAACTACGAGCAGTACTTC. Protein product: CASKAHNYEQYF.

In this sample, this clone turned up a few times. This sequence joins TRBV5-1 and TRBJ2-3; 11 nucleotides agree with TRBD2. J gave up 0 bases and V 3 bases, and 3 bases lay outside the gene matches. CDR1 is SGHRS, CDR2 YFSETQ, per germline. There are 16 residues in the CDR3. The CDR3 protein is CASSSSGGTSTDTQYF. The CDR3 DNA reads TGCGCCAGCAGCTCTAGCGGGGGGACAAGCACAGATACGCAGTATTTT.

This sequence joins TRBV11-2 and TRBJ1-3; TRBD1 matches at 8 bases. V lost 3 bases and J lost 4; bases outside the gene matches: 5. Per germline, CDR1 SGHAT and CDR2 FQNNGV. The CDR3 is 15 residues long. CDR3 sequence (DNA): TGTGCCAGCAGCTTGACAGGGGCGACGGGAAACACCATATATTTT. It specifies CASSLTGATGNTIYF.

The rearrangement joins TRBV19 to TRBJ1-2; D not resolved. Deletions cut 5 bases from V and 1 base from J, with 11 bases between. This CDR3 has 14 residues. The germline V gene encodes CDR1 LNHDA and CDR2 SQIVND (reference sequence). The CDR3 coding sequence is TGTGCCAGTAGTTTTGGACCGTTTAACTATGGCTACACCTTC. Translating gives CASSFGPFNYGYTF.

This chain joins TRBV9 and TRBJ2-6; D remains ambiguous. CDR3 length equals 14 residues. The germline V gene has CDR1 SGDLS and CDR2 YYNGEE. Trimming stripped 3 bases from V and 0 bases from J, with 4 bases between. CDR3 region: CASSANSGANVLTF. The CDR3 DNA is TGTGCCAGCAGCGCGAACTCTGGGGCCAACGTCCTGACTTTC.

Points on this clone: The sample contains more than one DNA sequence encoding this CDR3. The genes are TRBV7-9 and TRBJ1-1; 8 positions agree with TRBD1. With V trimmed by 6 bases and J by 1 base, 7 bases remained unmatched. This CDR3 contains 15 residues. In germline, CDR1 is SEHNR, CDR2 FQNEAQ (reference sequence). This chain's CDR3 is CASSFRQGPNTEAFF. CDR3 DNA: TGTGCCAGCAGTTTTCGACAGGGGCCGAACACTGAAGCTTTCTTT.

The chain links TRBV10-3 to TRBJ1-1, with no clear D. This CDR3 contains 14 residues. V was pared by 0 bases and J by 7 bases, with 12 bases between. Germline V lookup: CDR1 ENHRY, CDR2 SYGVKD. The CDR3 DNA sequence: TGTGCCATCAGTGAGTCGGGTTCGAGGGATGAAGCTTTCTTT. As protein: CAISESGSRDEAFF.

J is TRBJ1-4 and V is TRBV25-1; TRBD1 matches at 8 bases. The CDR3 is made up of 13 amino acids. Germline CDR1 MGHDK, CDR2 SYGVNS. V was pared by 6 bases and J by 3 bases, with 0 bases of the junction left unmatched. In nucleotides, the CDR3 is TGTGCCAGCAGACAGGGGGCTAATGAAAAACTGTTTTTT. Protein product: CASRQGANEKLFF.

This rearrangement joins TRBV14 to TRBJ1-4; weak D call: TRBD1 (6 bases). This CDR3 is 15 amino acids long. V lost 0 bases to trimming and J lost 11 bases, with 16 bases between them. Germline-derived CDR1 and CDR2 are SGHDN and FVKESK. For the CDR3, the DNA is TGTGCCAGCAGCCAAGATCTCGCAGGGGTCCAGAAACTGTTTTTT. Its protein is CASSQDLAGVQKLFF.

Regarding this clone: Other DNA sequences from this sample encode an identical CDR3 as well. The rearrangement uses TRBV28 and TRBJ1-5; D possibly corresponds to TRBD1 (6 bases). CDR3 size: 14 residues. Germline V gene lookup returns CDR1 MDHEN and CDR2 SYDVKM. Trimming cost V 3 bases and J 3 bases, with 9 bases left between them. The CDR3 reads CASSLGGANQPQHF. DNA of the CDR3: TGTGCCAGCAGTTTGGGGGGGGCCAATCAGCCCCAGCATTTT.